This TCR beta chain was recorded in a study of blood T cell repertoires in COVID-19. Resolution of symptoms, clearance, or two negative PCRs was present in recovered Cohort 3 donors. This CDR3 has 15 residues. CDR1 is SGDLS and CDR2 is YYNGEE in the germline V gene. V shed 3 bases and J shed 10 bases, with 19 bases lying between them. Using immunoSEQ multiplex PCR, the repertoire was profiled, and TCRdb retains in-frame clones only, with some absent. The sample comprises approximately 380,000 clones, 88% of which are singletons, and more than 0.95% rests with the top ten. This clonotype was obtained from a woman aged 18-29 years who had recovered from COVID-19. V and J are TRBV9 and TRBJ1-4; D not certain. Sequencing was performed on PBMCs or T cells enriched from blood (not recorded which). For the CDR3, the DNA is TGTGCCAGCAGCGGCCCCCATTCACCAGCGGGAAAACTGTTTTTT. Translation: CASSGPHSPAGKLFF. Using reference TRBV9 and TRBJ1-4 for the parts outside the CDR3, the full variable domain is DSGVTQTPKHLITATGQRVTLRCSPRSGDLSVYWYQQSLDQGLQFLIQYYNGEERAKGNILERFSAQQFPDLHSELNLSSLELGDSALYFCASSGPHSPAGKLFFGSGTQLSVL.